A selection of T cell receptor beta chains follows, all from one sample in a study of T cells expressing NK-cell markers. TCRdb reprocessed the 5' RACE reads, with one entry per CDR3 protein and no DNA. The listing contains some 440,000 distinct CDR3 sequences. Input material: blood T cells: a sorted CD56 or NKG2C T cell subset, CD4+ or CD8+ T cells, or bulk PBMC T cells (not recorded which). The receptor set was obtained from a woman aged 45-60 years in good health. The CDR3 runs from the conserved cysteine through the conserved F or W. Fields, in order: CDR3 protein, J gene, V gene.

CDR3aa: CATSDPGDNEQFF
j_gene: TRBJ2-1
v_gene: TRBV24-1

CDR3aa: CASSRTGQGSYEQYF
j_gene: TRBJ2-7
v_gene: TRBV5-1

CDR3aa: CATSNRDSHSPLHF
j_gene: TRBJ1-6
v_gene: TRBV24-1

CDR3aa: CSAPLLAGGRNEQFF
j_gene: TRBJ2-1
v_gene: TRBV20-1

CDR3aa: CASGFMGVETQYF
j_gene: TRBJ2-5
v_gene: TRBV12-5

CDR3aa: CASSRITREGETQYF
j_gene: TRBJ2-5
v_gene: TRBV18

CDR3aa: CASSFDPLTQETQYF
j_gene: TRBJ2-5
v_gene: TRBV12-3/TRBV12-4

CDR3aa: CASSPAGRETQYF
j_gene: TRBJ2-5
v_gene: TRBV7-9

CDR3aa: CASSLAGAAGPYGYTF
j_gene: TRBJ1-2
v_gene: TRBV7-9

CDR3aa: CASRIEDTQYF
j_gene: TRBJ2-3
v_gene: TRBV5-5

CDR3aa: CASSLEGVAFF
j_gene: TRBJ1-1
v_gene: TRBV12-3/TRBV12-4

CDR3aa: CASSSERELGGWYSAGELFF
j_gene: TRBJ2-2
v_gene: TRBV27

CDR3aa: CASSLGGHLDTGELFF
j_gene: TRBJ2-2
v_gene: TRBV12-3/TRBV12-4

CDR3aa: CSARDRNRDHYEQYF
j_gene: TRBJ2-7
v_gene: TRBV20-1

CDR3aa: CATTRQWTGGGYGYTF
j_gene: TRBJ1-2
v_gene: TRBV27

CDR3aa: CASRNRASYTF
j_gene: TRBJ1-2
v_gene: TRBV5-6

CDR3aa: CATSDRNPGESGYTF
j_gene: TRBJ1-2
v_gene: TRBV24-1

CDR3aa: CASSQGSDGLLNTEAFF
j_gene: TRBJ1-1
v_gene: TRBV3-1

CDR3aa: CASSLDLTGPTDTQYF
j_gene: TRBJ2-3
v_gene: TRBV11-3

CDR3aa: CATKIEQSSYNEQFF
j_gene: TRBJ2-1
v_gene: TRBV15

CDR3aa: CASSGSSGFGQGELFF
j_gene: TRBJ2-2
v_gene: TRBV5-6

CDR3aa: CASKEGAYNEQFF
j_gene: TRBJ2-1
v_gene: TRBV27

CDR3aa: CASSSFQEREAFF
j_gene: TRBJ1-1
v_gene: TRBV11-2

CDR3aa: CASSLPGSRGETQYF
j_gene: TRBJ2-5
v_gene: TRBV3-1

CDR3aa: CASSLLGREVGEAFF
j_gene: TRBJ1-1
v_gene: TRBV5-1

CDR3aa: CASSLQTGSQETQYF
j_gene: TRBJ2-5
v_gene: TRBV7-3

CDR3aa: CASLRGPQETQYF
j_gene: TRBJ2-5
v_gene: TRBV25-1

CDR3aa: CASSSTLGQGAHEQYF
j_gene: TRBJ2-7
v_gene: TRBV5-1

CDR3aa: CASRAPSKHSGNTIYF
j_gene: TRBJ1-3
v_gene: TRBV6-5

CDR3aa: CASSAGLADWYQETQYF
j_gene: TRBJ2-5
v_gene: TRBV6-6

CDR3aa: CAISAIRGTEAFF
j_gene: TRBJ1-1
v_gene: TRBV10-3

CDR3aa: CASSRLAGGEQFF
j_gene: TRBJ2-1
v_gene: TRBV2

CDR3aa: CAWSGTRLLSEQYF
j_gene: TRBJ2-7
v_gene: TRBV30

CDR3aa: CSARDRELYGYTF
j_gene: TRBJ1-2
v_gene: TRBV29-1

CDR3aa: CASRAGGLYNEQFF
j_gene: TRBJ2-1
v_gene: TRBV2

CDR3aa: CASSLLIAGGKGEQFF
j_gene: TRBJ2-1
v_gene: TRBV5-1

CDR3aa: CASSGGRGSSYNEQFF
j_gene: TRBJ2-1
v_gene: TRBV2

CDR3aa: CSVEDRATNEKLFF
j_gene: TRBJ1-4
v_gene: TRBV29-1

CDR3aa: CASSSTGTGDGGYTF
j_gene: TRBJ1-2
v_gene: TRBV7-9

CDR3aa: CASSPSSGGGTEAFF
j_gene: TRBJ1-1
v_gene: TRBV5-1

CDR3aa: CASGSSHPETQYF
j_gene: TRBJ2-5
v_gene: TRBV3-1

CDR3aa: CATSDLGGARTDTQYF
j_gene: TRBJ2-3
v_gene: TRBV24-1

CDR3aa: CSGRVGGAWNEQFF
j_gene: TRBJ2-1
v_gene: TRBV29-1

CDR3aa: CASSRTSGTYTGELFF
j_gene: TRBJ2-2
v_gene: TRBV10-2

CDR3aa: CASSRGTGAGYTF
j_gene: TRBJ1-2
v_gene: TRBV7-9

CDR3aa: CASSEVGQYNQPQHF
j_gene: TRBJ1-5
v_gene: TRBV2

CDR3aa: CASSFVFSTIYF
j_gene: TRBJ1-3
v_gene: TRBV7-8

CDR3aa: CASRAGTGYTGELFF
j_gene: TRBJ2-2
v_gene: TRBV12-3/TRBV12-4

CDR3aa: CASRPGRVTDTQYF
j_gene: TRBJ2-3
v_gene: TRBV5-1

CDR3aa: CASSLIGASQETQYF
j_gene: TRBJ2-5
v_gene: TRBV7-2

CDR3aa: CASTEGMNTEAFF
j_gene: TRBJ1-1
v_gene: TRBV7-9

CDR3aa: CASSLGGGDYGYTF
j_gene: TRBJ1-2
v_gene: TRBV12-3/TRBV12-4